These T cell receptor beta chains were read from a single sample in a study of blood T cell repertoires in COVID-19. The assay was immunoSEQ multiplex PCR, and TCRdb's table has in-frame clones only and misses some. Among 150,000 or so clones, 70% to 90% were seen once, and the ten largest hold around 5%. What was sequenced was peripheral blood. All receptors come from a woman between 50 and 59 years old with COVID-19, enrolled during active disease. Each CDR3 is given with its conserved first and last residue. A D gene is named only where the DNA matches it firmly. The size entry is marked missing in some rows and otherwise reads once, few, many or a size class.

>few|TRBJ2-2|TRBV4-2|-
TGTGCCAGCAGCCAAGATAGCCAGGCTAGCGAGAACACCGGGGAGCTGTTTTTT
CASSQDSQASENTGELFF
>-|TRBJ2-5|TRBV18|-
TGTGCCAGCTCACCACCTGGAACCGGGACAAAGGGGGAGACCCAGTACTTC
CASSPPGTGTKGETQYF
>few|TRBJ1-5|TRBV6-6|TRBD1
TGTGCCAGCACCCTGACTGAAAGTTCAGGGGGGCCCCAGCATTTT
CASTLTESSGGPQHF
>-|TRBJ2-7|TRBV7-9|TRBD1
TGTGCCAGCAGCCCCGGGACAGGGAACCACGAGCAGTACTTC
CASSPGTGNHEQYF
>-|TRBJ2-3|TRBV2|-
TGTGCCAGCACCCTGATGGGGGGAGATACGCAGTATTTT
CASTLMGGDTQYF
>-|TRBJ2-5|TRBV3-1/TRBV3-2|TRBD1
TGTGCCAGCAGCCAAGATTTAGGCAGGGGGGAGACCCAGTACTTC
CASSQDLGRGETQYF
>-|TRBJ2-7|TRBV7-2|-
TGTGCCAGCAGCCCCGTGGTAGACTCTTCCTACGAGCAGTACTTC
CASSPVVDSSYEQYF
>-|TRBJ2-1|TRBV7-9|TRBD1
TGTGCCAGCAGCTTAGCACAGGGGGCCTCCTACAATGAGCAGTTCTTC
CASSLAQGASYNEQFF
>-|TRBJ1-1|TRBV19|-
TGTGCCAGTAGTAATCCAACAGGGCTCATGAACACTGAAGCTTTCTTT
CASSNPTGLMNTEAFF
>once|TRBJ1-2|TRBV28|TRBD1
TGTGCCAGCAGTTTAGACCCGGCAGGGGGCTATGGCTACACCTTC
CASSLDPAGGYGYTF
>-|TRBJ2-7|TRBV6-5|-
TGTGCCAGCAGTTATGCCTCAGGGACTTGGGACGAGCAGTACTTC
CASSYASGTWDEQYF
>-|TRBJ2-5|TRBV11-2|-
TGTGCCAGCAGCCTCAGTGAGACCCAGTACTTC
CASSLSETQYF
>-|TRBJ2-1|TRBV9|TRBD2
TGTGCCAGCAGCGCAAGCGGGGGGGGGAATGAGCAGTTCTTC
CASSASGGGNEQFF
>-|TRBJ2-1|TRBV4-1|-
TGCGCCAGCAGCCAAGACGCGCGGAACTACAATGAGCAGTTCTTC
CASSQDARNYNEQFF
>-|TRBJ2-7|TRBV6-5|TRBD1
TGTGCCAGCAGCCAGGGACAGTCCTACGAGCAGTACTTC
CASSQGQSYEQYF
>-|TRBJ2-1|TRBV7-9|TRBD2
TGTGCCAGCAGGATAGCGGGGGTTAAGTCCTACAATGAGCAGTTCTTC
CASRIAGVKSYNEQFF
>-|TRBJ1-5|TRBV2|-
TGTGCCAGCAGGGGGGGTAGAATTAGCAATCAGCCCCAGCATTTT
CASRGGRISNQPQHF
>once|TRBJ2-7|TRBV6-5|TRBD1
TGTGCCGCCAAGCCGGGACAGGGAATATCCTACGAGCAGTACTTC
CAAKPGQGISYEQYF
>-|TRBJ2-1|TRBV24-1|-
TGTGCCACCAGTGATTTGCAAGAGCCAAAGCCGTTCTTC
CATSDLQEPKPFF
>-|TRBJ2-7|TRBV10-3|TRBD1
TGTGCCATCAGTGAGAACCGACAGGGGGCCGCCGAGCAGTACTTC
CAISENRQGAAEQYF
>-|TRBJ1-2|TRBV10-1|-
TGCGCCAGCAGTGACGGCGCGGATGGCTACACCTTC
CASSDGADGYTF
>few|TRBJ1-6|TRBV4-2|-
TGTGCCAGCAGCCAAGACACGAGCTCCTATAATTCACCCCTCCACTTT
CASSQDTSSYNSPLHF
>few|TRBJ2-1|TRBV14|TRBD1
TGTGCCAGCAGCCATGGGACAGGCCCCCTCAATGAGCAGTTCTTC
CASSHGTGPLNEQFF
>once|TRBJ1-2|TRBV3-1/TRBV3-2|-
TGTGCCAGCAGCTCCCACGACAGGCCTTTCTATGGCTACACCTTC
CASSSHDRPFYGYTF
>-|TRBJ1-5|TRBV6-2/TRBV6-3|-
TGTGCCAGCAGTAGAAGGGACATCAGAGGCAATCAGCCCCAGCATTTT
CASSRRDIRGNQPQHF
>few|TRBJ1-5|TRBV5-5|-
TGTGCCAGCAGCACCGGTAGCAAGGGGGGCAATCAGCCCCAGCATTTT
CASSTGSKGGNQPQHF